This is a list of T cell receptor beta chains from one sample in a study of T cell repertoires in cytomegalovirus infection. Their antigen targets remain unknown. TCRdb independently ran MiXCR on the reads; one entry per CDR3 protein. Of 84,000 or so distinct CDR3 sequences listed, more than 40% are singletons. The sequencing used CD8+ T cells from cultured PBMCs, collected from culture after CMV antigen stimulation. These receptor sequences come from a human donor in good health (CMV status not recorded). Some clones in this sample may be carry-over from other donors' samples. Each CDR3 is given with its conserved first and last residue. D genes are given only for firm matches. The size of a clone is reported for some rows only, either as once, few or many, or as a class for expanded clones.

d_gene	v_gene	j_gene	abundance	CDR3nt	CDR3aa
TRBD1	TRBV18	TRBJ2-6	.	TGTGCCAGCTCACCGTGGGACAGGGACACTGGGGCCAACGTCCTGACTTTC	CASSPWDRDTGANVLTF
TRBD2	TRBV27	TRBJ2-1	.	TGTGCCAGCAGTTTATCGCGGGAGCGATTGGCGACCTACAATGAGCAGTTCTTC	CASSLSRERLATYNEQFF
.	TRBV28	TRBJ1-2	.	TGTGCCAGCAGTGAATCCGACACCGATGGCTACACCTTC	CASSESDTDGYTF
.	TRBV27	TRBJ2-1	few	TGTGCCAGCAGTTTTATGGCGGGTAGCTCCTACAATGAGCAGTTCTTC	CASSFMAGSSYNEQFF
TRBD2	TRBV11-2	TRBJ2-1	.	TGTGCCAGCAGCCGACGGAGCGGGGCTAACAATGAGCAGTTCTTC	CASSRRSGANNEQFF
.	TRBV28	TRBJ2-3	.	TGTGCCAGCACGCAGAAGGGACTCTCCCCCACAGATACGCAGTATTTT	CASTQKGLSPTDTQYF
.	TRBV27	TRBJ1-3	.	TGTGCCAGCAGTTCAGCGCCACTCTTCTCTGGAAACACCATATATTTT	CASSSAPLFSGNTIYF
.	TRBV27	TRBJ2-1	few	TGTGCCAGCAGTTTATCCTCAAACGTGGCCAGAGGGCAGTTCTTC	CASSLSSNVARGQFF
TRBD2	TRBV7-6	TRBJ2-1	.	TGTGCCAGCAGCCGTTTAGCCCTAGCGGTACTTTCCTACAATGAGCAGTTCTTC	CASSRLALAVLSYNEQFF
TRBD1	TRBV6-1	TRBJ2-5	few	TGTGCCAGCAGTTGGACAGGGTCAGAGACCCAGTACTTC	CASSWTGSETQYF
.	TRBV7-9	TRBJ1-1	.	TGTGCCAGCAGCTCTAACAGGCTTTTAAACACTGAAGCTTTCTTT	CASSSNRLLNTEAFF
.	TRBV6-1	TRBJ2-1	.	TGTGCCAGCAGTGAAGACACAGGTGGGTCCTACAATGAGCAGTTCTTC	CASSEDTGGSYNEQFF
.	TRBV7-9	TRBJ1-1	.	TGTGCCAGCAGCCCCTCCGGACAGTCATGGACTGAAGCTTTCTTT	CASSPSGQSWTEAFF
.	TRBV7-2	TRBJ2-1	many	TGTGCCAGCAGCTTAGCGCCGCGGGGCCAGTACAATGAGCAGTTCTTC	CASSLAPRGQYNEQFF
TRBD2	TRBV4-1	TRBJ2-1	few	TGTGCCAGCAGCCACCCTGACGGGGCGGGAGTCTGGAACAATGAGCAGTTCTTC	CASSHPDGAGVWNNEQFF
.	TRBV12-3/TRBV12-4	TRBJ2-3	few	TGTGCCAGCAATTTGCGTGGGGGCACAGATACGCAGTATTTT	CASNLRGGTDTQYF
.	TRBV29-1	TRBJ1-2	once	TGCAGCTTCCGGGACGGAGCCTATGGCTACACCTTC	CSFRDGAYGYTF
.	TRBV7-6	TRBJ1-1	.	TGTGTCAGCAGCTCTCCTCTGGGAGTGAACACTGAAGCTTTCTTT	CVSSSPLGVNTEAFF
TRBD1	TRBV7-2	TRBJ1-3	few	TGTGCCAGCAGCCCAGGGACAGGGGGAAACACCATATATTTT	CASSPGTGGNTIYF
.	TRBV7-9	TRBJ1-1	.	TGTGCCAGCAGCTTAGGGGGCCAGAGAGAAGCTTTCTTT	CASSLGGQREAFF
TRBD2	TRBV19	TRBJ2-5	.	TGTGCCAGTAGGGCTAGCGGGGGAAAAGAGACCCAGTACTTC	CASRASGGKETQYF
TRBD2	TRBV7-9	TRBJ2-3	few	TGTGCCAGCGCCGGACTAGCGGGAGTATTCGATACGCAGTATTTT	CASAGLAGVFDTQYF
.	TRBV29-1	TRBJ2-7	.	TGCAGCGTTGAAGATCAGCCCTACGAGCAGTACTTC	CSVEDQPYEQYF
TRBD1	TRBV7-4	TRBJ2-7	.	TGTGCCAGCAGCTCGGGACAGGGGATCTACGAGCAGTACTTC	CASSSGQGIYEQYF